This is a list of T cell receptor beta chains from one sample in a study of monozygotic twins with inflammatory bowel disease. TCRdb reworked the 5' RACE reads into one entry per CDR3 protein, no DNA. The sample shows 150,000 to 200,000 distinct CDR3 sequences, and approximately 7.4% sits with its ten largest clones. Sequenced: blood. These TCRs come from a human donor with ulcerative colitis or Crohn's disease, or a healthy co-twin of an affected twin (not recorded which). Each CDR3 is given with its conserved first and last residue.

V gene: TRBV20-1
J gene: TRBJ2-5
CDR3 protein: CSAPPAGAVETQYF

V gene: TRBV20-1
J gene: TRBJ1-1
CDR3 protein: CSARVPGTEENTEAFF

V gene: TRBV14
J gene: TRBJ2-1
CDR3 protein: CASSQERGRTIYNEQFF

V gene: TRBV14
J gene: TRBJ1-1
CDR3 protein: CASSQDKRIRRTEAFF

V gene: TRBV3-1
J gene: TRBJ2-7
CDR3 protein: CASSQLRTGEQYF

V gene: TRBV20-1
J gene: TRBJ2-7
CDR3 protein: CSARKGQGANEQYF

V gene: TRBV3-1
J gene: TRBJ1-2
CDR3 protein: CASSQDSGASYGYTF

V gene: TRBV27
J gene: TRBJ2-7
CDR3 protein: CASSQSTSGRGEQYF

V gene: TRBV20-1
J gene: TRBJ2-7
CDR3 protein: CSARQSSSYEQYF

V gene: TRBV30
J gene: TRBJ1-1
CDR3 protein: CAWYLAKAEAFF

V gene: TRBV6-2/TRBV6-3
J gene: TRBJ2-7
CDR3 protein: CASSDRGKKSGSYEQYF

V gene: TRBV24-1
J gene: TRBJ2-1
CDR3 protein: CATSDLRQSHNEQFF

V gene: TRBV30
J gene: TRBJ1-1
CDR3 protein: CAWSLGQGTNTEAFF

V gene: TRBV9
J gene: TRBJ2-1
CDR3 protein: CASSVEYEQFF

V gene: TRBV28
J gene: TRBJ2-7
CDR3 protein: CASSPLPLSGRQYEQYF

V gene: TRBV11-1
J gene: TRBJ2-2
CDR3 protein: CASSLGRPNTGELFF

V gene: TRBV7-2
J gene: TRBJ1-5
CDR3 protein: CASSFRLQHQPQHF

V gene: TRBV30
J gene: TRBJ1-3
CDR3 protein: CAWRGWELRSSGNTIYF

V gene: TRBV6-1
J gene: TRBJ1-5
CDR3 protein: CASSDLPGAGGNQPQHF

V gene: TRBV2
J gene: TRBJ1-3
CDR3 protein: CASSSFAGLTSGNTIYF

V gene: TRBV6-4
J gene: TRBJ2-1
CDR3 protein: CASSLGTGGTYEQFF

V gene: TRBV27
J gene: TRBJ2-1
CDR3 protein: CASSPPGGYGRSSYNEQFF

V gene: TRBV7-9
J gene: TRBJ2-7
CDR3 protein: CASRLRDYEQYF

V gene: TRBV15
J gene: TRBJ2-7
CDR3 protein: CATSRGVGSYEQYF

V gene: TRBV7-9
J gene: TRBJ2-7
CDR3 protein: CASSSLIEAGDYEQYF

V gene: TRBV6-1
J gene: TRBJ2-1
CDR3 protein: CASSATSGVSYNEQFF

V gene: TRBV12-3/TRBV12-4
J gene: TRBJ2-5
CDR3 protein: CASSFVAKETQYF

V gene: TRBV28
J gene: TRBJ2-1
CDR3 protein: CASSFWFGEQFF

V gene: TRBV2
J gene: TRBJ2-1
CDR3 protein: CASNALAGHNEQFF

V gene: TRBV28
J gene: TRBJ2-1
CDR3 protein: CASSFFSGSYNEQFF

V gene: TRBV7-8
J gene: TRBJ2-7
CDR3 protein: CASSPGESYEQYF

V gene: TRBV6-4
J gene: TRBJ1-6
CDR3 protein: CASSDRRGFNSPLHF

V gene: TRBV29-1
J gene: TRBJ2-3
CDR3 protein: CSVEAKPSGGPAPSTDTQYF

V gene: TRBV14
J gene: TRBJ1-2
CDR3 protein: CASSHIKGAGGYTF

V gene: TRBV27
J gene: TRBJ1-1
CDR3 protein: CASSRRGTEAFF

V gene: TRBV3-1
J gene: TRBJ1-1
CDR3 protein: CASSQGVWAEAFF

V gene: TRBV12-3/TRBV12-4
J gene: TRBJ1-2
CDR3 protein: CASSRQGRYGYTF

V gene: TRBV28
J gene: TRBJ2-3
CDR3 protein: CASSPRSGFYTYTQYF

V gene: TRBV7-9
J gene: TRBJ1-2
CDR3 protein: CASSLLGQQNYGYTF

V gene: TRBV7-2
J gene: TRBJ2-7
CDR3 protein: CASSHDGTGVEQYF

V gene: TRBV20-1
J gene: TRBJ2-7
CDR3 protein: CSARDLGSYEQYF

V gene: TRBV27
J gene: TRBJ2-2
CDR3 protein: CASRAAGELFF

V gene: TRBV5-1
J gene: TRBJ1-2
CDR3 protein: CASSSSDPSTGYTF

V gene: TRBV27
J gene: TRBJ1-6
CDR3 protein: CASSVLRGTDLSPLHF

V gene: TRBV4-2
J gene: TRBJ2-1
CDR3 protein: CASSQPTGPYNEQFF